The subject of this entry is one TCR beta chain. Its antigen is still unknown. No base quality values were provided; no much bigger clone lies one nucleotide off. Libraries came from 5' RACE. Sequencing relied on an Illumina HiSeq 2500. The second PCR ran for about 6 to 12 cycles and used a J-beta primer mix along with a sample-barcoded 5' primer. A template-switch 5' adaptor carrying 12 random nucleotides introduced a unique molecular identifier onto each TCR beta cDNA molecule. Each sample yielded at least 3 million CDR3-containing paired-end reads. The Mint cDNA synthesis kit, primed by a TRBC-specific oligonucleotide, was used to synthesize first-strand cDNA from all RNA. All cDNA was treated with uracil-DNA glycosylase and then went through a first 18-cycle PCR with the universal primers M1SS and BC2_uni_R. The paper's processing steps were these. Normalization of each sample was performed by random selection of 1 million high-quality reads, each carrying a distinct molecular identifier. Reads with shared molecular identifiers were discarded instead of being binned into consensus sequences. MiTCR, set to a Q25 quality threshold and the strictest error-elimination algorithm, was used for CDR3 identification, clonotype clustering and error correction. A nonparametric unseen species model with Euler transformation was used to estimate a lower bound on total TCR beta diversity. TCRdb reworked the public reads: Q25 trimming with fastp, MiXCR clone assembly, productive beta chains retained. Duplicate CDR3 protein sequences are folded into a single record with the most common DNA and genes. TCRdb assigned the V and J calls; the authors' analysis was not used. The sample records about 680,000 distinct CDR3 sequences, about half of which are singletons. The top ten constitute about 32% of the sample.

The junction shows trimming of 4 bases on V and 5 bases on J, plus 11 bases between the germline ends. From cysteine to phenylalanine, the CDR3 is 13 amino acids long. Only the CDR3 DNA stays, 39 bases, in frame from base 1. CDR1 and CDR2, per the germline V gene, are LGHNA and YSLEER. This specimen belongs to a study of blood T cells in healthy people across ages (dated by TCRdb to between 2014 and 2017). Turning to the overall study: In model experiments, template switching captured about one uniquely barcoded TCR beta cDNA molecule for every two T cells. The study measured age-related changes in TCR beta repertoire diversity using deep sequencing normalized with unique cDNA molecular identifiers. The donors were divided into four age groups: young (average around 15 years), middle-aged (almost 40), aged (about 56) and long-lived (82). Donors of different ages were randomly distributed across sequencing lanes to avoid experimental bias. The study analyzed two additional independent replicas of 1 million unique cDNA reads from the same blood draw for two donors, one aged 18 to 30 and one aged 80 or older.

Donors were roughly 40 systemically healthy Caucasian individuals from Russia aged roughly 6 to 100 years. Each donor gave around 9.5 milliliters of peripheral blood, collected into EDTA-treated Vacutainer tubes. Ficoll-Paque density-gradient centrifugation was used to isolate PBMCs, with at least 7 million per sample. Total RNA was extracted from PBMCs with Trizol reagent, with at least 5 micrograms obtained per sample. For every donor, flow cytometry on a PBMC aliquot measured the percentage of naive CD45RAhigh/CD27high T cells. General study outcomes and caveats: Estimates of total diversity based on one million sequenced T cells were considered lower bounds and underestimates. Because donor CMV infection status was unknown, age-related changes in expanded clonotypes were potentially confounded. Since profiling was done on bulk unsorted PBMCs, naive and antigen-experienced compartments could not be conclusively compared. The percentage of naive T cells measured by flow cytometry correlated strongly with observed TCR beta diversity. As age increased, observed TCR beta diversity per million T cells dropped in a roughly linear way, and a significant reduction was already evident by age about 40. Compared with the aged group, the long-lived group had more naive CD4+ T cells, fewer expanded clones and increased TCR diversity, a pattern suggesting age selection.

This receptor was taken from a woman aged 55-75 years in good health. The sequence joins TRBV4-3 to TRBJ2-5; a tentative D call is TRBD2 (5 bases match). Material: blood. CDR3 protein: CASSRAAGETQYF. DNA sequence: TGCGCCAGCAGCCGAGCGGCTGGGGAGACCCAGTACTTC.